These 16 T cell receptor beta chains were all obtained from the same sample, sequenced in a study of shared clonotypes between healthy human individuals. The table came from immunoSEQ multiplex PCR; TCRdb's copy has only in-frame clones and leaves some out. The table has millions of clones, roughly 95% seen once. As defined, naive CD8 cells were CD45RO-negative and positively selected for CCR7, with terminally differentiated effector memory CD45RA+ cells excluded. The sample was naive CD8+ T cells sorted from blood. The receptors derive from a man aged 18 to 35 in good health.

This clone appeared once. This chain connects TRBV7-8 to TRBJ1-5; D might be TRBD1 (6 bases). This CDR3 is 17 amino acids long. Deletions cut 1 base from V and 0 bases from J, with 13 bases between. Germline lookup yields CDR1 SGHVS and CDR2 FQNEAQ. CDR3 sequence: CASSLGTAKYSNQPQHF. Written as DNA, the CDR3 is TGTGCCAGCAGCTTAGGGACAGCTAAATATAGCAATCAGCCCCAGCATTTT.

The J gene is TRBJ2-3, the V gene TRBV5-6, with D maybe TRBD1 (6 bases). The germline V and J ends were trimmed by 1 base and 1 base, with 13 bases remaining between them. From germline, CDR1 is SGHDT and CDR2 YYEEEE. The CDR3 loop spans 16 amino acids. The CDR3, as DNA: TGTGCCAGCAGCTTGAGCCCGGGACACCGCACAGATACGCAGTATTTT. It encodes CASSLSPGHRTDTQYF.

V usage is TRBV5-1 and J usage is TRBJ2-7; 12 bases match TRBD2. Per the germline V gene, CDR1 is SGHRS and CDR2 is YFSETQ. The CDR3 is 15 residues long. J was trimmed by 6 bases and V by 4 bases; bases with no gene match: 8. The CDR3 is CASSPEGTSGLEQYF. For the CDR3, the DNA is TGCGCCAGCAGCCCCGAGGGGACTAGCGGGCTCGAGCAGTACTTC.

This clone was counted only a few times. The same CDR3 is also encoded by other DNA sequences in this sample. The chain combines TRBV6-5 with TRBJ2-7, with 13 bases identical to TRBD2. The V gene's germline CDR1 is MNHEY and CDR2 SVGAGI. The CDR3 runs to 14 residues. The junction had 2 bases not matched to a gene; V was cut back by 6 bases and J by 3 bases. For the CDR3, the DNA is TGTGCCAGCAGGAGGACTAGCGGGAGCTACGAGCAGTACTTC. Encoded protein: CASRRTSGSYEQYF.

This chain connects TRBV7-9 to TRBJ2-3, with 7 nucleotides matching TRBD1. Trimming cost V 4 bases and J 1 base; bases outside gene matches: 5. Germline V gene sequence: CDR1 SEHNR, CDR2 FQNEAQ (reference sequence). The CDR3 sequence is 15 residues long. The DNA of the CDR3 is TGTGCCAGCAGCTCCGACAGGGACCGCACAGATACGCAGTATTTT. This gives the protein CASSSDRDRTDTQYF.

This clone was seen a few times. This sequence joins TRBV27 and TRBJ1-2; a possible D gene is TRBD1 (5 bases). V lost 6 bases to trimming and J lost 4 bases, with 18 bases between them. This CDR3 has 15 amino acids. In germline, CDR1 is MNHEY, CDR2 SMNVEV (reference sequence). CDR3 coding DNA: TGTGCCAGCAGCCCGGGGTTGGGCGACAGCTATGGCTACACCTTC. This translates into CASSPGLGDSYGYTF.

The CDR3 nucleotides are TGTGCCAGCAGCTTAGGGCAGTGGATCATGTCTGCAACTAATGAAAAACTGTTTTTT. It codes for CASSLGQWIMSATNEKLFF. This sequence joins TRBV7-8 and TRBJ1-4, with D unresolved. Trimming pared 1 base from V and 0 bases from J, leaving 18 bases between. Germline V gene sequence: CDR1 SGHVS, CDR2 FQNEAQ. The CDR3 contains 19 residues.

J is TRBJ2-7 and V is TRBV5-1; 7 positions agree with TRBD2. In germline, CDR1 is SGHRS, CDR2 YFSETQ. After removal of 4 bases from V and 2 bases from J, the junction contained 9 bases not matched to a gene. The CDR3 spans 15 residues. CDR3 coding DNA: TGCGCCAGCAGCCGTCGGGGGGATCCAACCTACGAGCAGTACTTC. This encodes CASSRRGDPTYEQYF.

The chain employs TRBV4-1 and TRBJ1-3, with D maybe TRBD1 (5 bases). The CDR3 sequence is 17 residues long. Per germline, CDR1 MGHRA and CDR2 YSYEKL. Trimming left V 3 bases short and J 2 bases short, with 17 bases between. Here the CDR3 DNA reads TGCGCCAGCAGCCACCTTCTGGGCGGGGGGGCTGGAAACACCATATATTTT. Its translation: CASSHLLGGGAGNTIYF.

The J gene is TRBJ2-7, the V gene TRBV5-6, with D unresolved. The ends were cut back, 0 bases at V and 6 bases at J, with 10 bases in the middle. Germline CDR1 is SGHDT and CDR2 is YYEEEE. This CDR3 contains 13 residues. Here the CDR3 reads CASSLVRVSEQYF. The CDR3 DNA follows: TGTGCCAGCAGCTTGGTTCGGGTGAGCGAGCAGTACTTC.

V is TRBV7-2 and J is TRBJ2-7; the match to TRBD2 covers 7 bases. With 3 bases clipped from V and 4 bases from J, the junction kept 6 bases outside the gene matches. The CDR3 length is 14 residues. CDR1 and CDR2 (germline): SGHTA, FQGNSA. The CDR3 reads CASSFGGMVYEQYF. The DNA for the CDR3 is TGTGCCAGCAGCTTCGGGGGGATGGTTTACGAGCAGTACTTC.

Here the CDR3 DNA reads TGCGCCAGCAGCTCCGGGCCGTGGGATACGCAGTATTTT. The encoded protein is CASSSGPWDTQYF. V and J are TRBV5-1 and TRBJ2-3, with D uncertain. Germline CDR1 reads SGHRS; CDR2 reads YFSETQ. The CDR3 has 13 amino acids. Trimming shortened V by 3 bases and J by 6 bases, and 11 bases separated the two germline ends.

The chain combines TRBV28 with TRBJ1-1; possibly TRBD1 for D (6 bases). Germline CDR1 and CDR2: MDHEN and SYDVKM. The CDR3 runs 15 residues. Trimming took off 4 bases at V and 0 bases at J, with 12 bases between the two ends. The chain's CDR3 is CASSSVTGMNTEAFF. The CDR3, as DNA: TGTGCCAGCAGTTCAGTGACAGGAATGAACACTGAAGCTTTCTTT.

CDR3 DNA sequence: TGCAGCGTTGAAGGGGACTCGAAGCTGCCCTACGAGCAGTACTTC. Translated, it gives CSVEGDSKLPYEQYF. V and J are TRBV29-1 and TRBJ2-7; possibly TRBD2 for D (6 bases). V was clipped by 1 base and J by 2 bases, with 15 bases between them. Looked up from germline, CDR1 is SQVTM and CDR2 is ANQGSEA. The CDR3 extends over 15 amino acids.

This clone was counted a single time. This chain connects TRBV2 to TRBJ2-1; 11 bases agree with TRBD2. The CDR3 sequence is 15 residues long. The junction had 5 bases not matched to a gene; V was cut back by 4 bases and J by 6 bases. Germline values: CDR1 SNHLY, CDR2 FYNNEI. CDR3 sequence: CASSVWLAGGNEQFF. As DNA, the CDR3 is TGTGCCAGCAGTGTCTGGCTAGCGGGAGGCAATGAGCAGTTCTTC.

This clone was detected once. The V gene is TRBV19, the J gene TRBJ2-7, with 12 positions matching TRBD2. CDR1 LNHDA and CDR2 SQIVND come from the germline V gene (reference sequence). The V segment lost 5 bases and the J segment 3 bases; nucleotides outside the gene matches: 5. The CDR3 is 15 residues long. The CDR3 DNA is TGTGCCAGTAGTCCCGGGACTAGCGGGCTCTACGAGCAGTACTTC. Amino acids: CASSPGTSGLYEQYF. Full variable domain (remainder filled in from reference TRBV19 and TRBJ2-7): DGGITQSPKYLFRKEGQNVTLSCEQNLNHDAMYWYRQDPGQGLRLIYYSQIVNDFQKGDIAEGYSVSREKKESFPLTVTSAQKNPTAFYLCASSPGTSGLYEQYFGPGTRLTVT.